The 27 T cell receptor beta chains in this list originate from one sample, sequenced in a study of T cell repertoires in cytomegalovirus infection (dated by TCRdb to 2018 to 2020). Data came from an Illumina HiSeq 1500. TCRdb reran the public reads through fastp at Q25 and MiXCR, keeping productive beta chains. Rows are unified per CDR3 protein, each entry keeping the most common DNA and genes. Within this sample are hundreds of thousands of distinct CDR3 sequences, with 24% of them counted one time only. The ten biggest clones cover roughly 8% of the sample. Material for sequencing was CD8+ T cells from PBMCs. The origin of the receptors is a human donor in good health (CMV status not recorded). Some clones in this sample may be carry-over from other donors' samples.

This clonotype has ten or more counts. The genes are TRBV4-1 and TRBJ2-3, with D hard to call. The CDR3 is made up of 13 amino acids. V was trimmed by 8 bases and J by 0 bases, leaving 9 bases between them. Germline CDR1 and CDR2: MGHRA and YSYEKL. The CDR3 loop is CASSGKSTDTQYF. The DNA for the CDR3 is TGCGCCAGCTCTGGGAAAAGCACAGATACGCAGTATTTT.

The V gene is TRBV7-9, the J gene TRBJ2-7; D perhaps matches TRBD2 (6 bases). From germline, CDR1 is SEHNR and CDR2 FQNEAQ (reference sequence). The CDR3 is 16 residues long. V was trimmed by 5 bases and J by 4 bases, leaving 21 bases between them. The CDR3 sequence is CASSARGDPDHYEQYF. Here the CDR3 DNA reads TGTGCCAGCAGCGCCCGCGGGGACCCAGATCATTACGAGCAGTACTTC.

This clonotype was picked up one time. The chain uses TRBV20-1 and TRBJ2-1, with D perhaps given as TRBD1 or TRBD2 (6 bases each). Germline CDR1 reads DFQATT; CDR2 reads SNEGSKA (reference sequence). CDR3 size: 15 residues. V was pared by 6 bases and J by 7 bases, with 22 bases between. CDR3 DNA: TGCAGTGCGATGCCGGGGGCCCTTCCGGGTAATGAGCAGTTCTTC. Translated, it gives CSAMPGALPGNEQFF.

The genes are TRBV4-1 and TRBJ2-5; D may match TRBD1 or TRBD2 (5 bases each). The germline V and J ends were trimmed by 1 base and 4 bases, with 19 bases remaining between them. Per germline, CDR1 MGHRA and CDR2 YSYEKL. The CDR3 extends over 17 amino acids. The CDR3 is CASSQGPGRSYGETQYF. In DNA form, the CDR3 reads TGCGCCAGCAGCCAAGGACCGGGACGATCGTACGGAGAGACCCAGTACTTC.

V is TRBV28 and J is TRBJ1-6; TRBD1 matches 9 bases. The CDR3 sequence is 16 residues long. CDR1 is MDHEN and CDR2 is SYDVKM in the germline V gene. With V trimmed by 5 bases and J by 5 bases, 7 bases remained unmatched. The CDR3: CASSPEGQGHNSPLHF. The CDR3, as DNA: TGTGCCAGCAGTCCTGAGGGACAGGGTCATAATTCACCCCTCCACTTT.

This clonotype was observed a handful of times. The CDR3 DNA reads as TGTGCCAGCAGCTTGGGCCGGAGTTGGTACCCCTCCTACGAGCAGTACTTC. This gives the protein CASSLGRSWYPSYEQYF. J is TRBJ2-7 and V is TRBV5-6; D is uncertain. The V gene lost 0 bases and the J gene lost 0 bases, with 16 bases spanning the gap. Germline lookup yields CDR1 SGHDT and CDR2 YYEEEE. The CDR3 runs to 17 residues.

This chain's CDR3 is CASSLGAHGPFF. The CDR3 DNA is TGTGCCAGCAGCTTAGGGGCCCACGGCCCGTTCTTC. The rearrangement links TRBV7-9 to TRBJ2-1; D is uncertain. The V gene lost 1 base and the J gene lost 15 bases, with 13 bases spanning the gap. Germline V gene data show CDR1 as SEHNR and CDR2 as FQNEAQ (reference sequence). This CDR3 region has 12 residues. Full variable domain (remainder filled in from reference TRBV7-9 and TRBJ2-1): DTGVSQNPRHKITKRGQNVTFRCDPISEHNRLYWYRQTLGQGPEFLTYFQNEAQLEKSRLLSDRFSAERPKGSFSTLEIQRTEQGDSAMYLCASSLGAHGPFFGPGTRLTVL.

The chain couples TRBV5-4 to TRBJ1-1; 7 nucleotides match TRBD1. With 1 base clipped from V and 0 bases from J, the junction kept 6 bases outside the gene matches. The V gene's germline CDR1 is SGHNT and CDR2 YYREEE (reference sequence). The CDR3 loop spans 16 amino acids. CDR3 in DNA: TGTGCCAGCAGCTTGCTACAGGGGATTATGAACACTGAAGCTTTCTTT. Translated: CASSLLQGIMNTEAFF.

V is TRBV7-6 and J is TRBJ2-7; D is unresolved. The germline gives CDR1 SGHVS, CDR2 FNYEAQ. The CDR3 contains 15 residues. V was cut by 1 base and J by 3 bases, with 13 bases left in between. In DNA, the CDR3 is TGTGCCAGCAGCTTAGAGAAGGGCAGACACTACGAGCAGTACTTC. This translates into CASSLEKGRHYEQYF.

This clonotype was detected a few times. J is TRBJ2-2 and V is TRBV12-3 or TRBV12-4; no definite D call. V was shortened by 6 bases and J by 4 bases, with 12 bases between the two germline ends. CDR3 length: 14 residues. DNA of the CDR3: TGTGCCAGCAGAGAGAAAGGAAGCACCGGGGAGCTGTTTTTT. Protein: CASREKGSTGELFF.

This clonotype was observed at least ten times. The V gene is TRBV19, the J gene TRBJ1-2; possibly TRBD1 for D (6 bases). Germline V gene data show CDR1 as LNHDA and CDR2 as SQIVND (reference sequence). This CDR3 is 11 amino acids long. Trimming pared 9 bases from V and 3 bases from J, leaving 8 bases between. Written as DNA, the CDR3 is TGTGCCAGCAGGGGTGACTATGGCTACACCTTC. This sequence encodes CASRGDYGYTF.

On this clonotype itself: At one of its ends the junction is not consistent with the germline gene, which may arise from a read error. The chain couples TRBV12-3 or TRBV12-4 to TRBJ2-3; D possibly matches TRBD1 or TRBD2 (5 bases each). This CDR3 has 17 residues. In DNA form, the CDR3 reads TGTGTCAGCATCACCCGCGGGCCACAGGCGAGCACAGATACGCAGTATTTT. This sequence encodes CVSITRGPQASTDTQYF.

This clonotype was seen repeatedly, ten times or more. The chain has TRBV7-9 and TRBJ1-2; 8 bases match TRBD1. The CDR3 totals 12 residues. Unmatched junction bases numbered 4, after V lost 5 bases and J lost 8 bases. CDR1 and CDR2 (germline): SEHNR, FQNEAQ (reference sequence). CDR3 loop: CASSQGAEGYTF. The DNA of the CDR3 is TGTGCCAGCAGCCAGGGGGCGGAAGGCTACACCTTC.

Remarks on this clonotype: A much larger clonotype is one base distant, so this may be a read error. This chain links TRBV7-3 with TRBJ1-6; D is ambiguous. Between the trimmed V and J ends, which lost 4 bases and 8 bases, there was a span of 9 bases. The CDR3 contains 13 residues. Germline values: CDR1 SGHTA, CDR2 FQGTGA. CDR3 sequence reads: CASSSLPHSPLHF. CDR3 bases: TGTGCCAGCAGCTCTCTCCCTCATTCACCCCTCCACTTT.

V and J are TRBV28 and TRBJ1-1; unclear D gene. The V and J ends lost 7 bases and 11 bases respectively, with 8 bases between them. From germline, CDR1 is MDHEN and CDR2 SYDVKM. The CDR3 contains 9 residues. This CDR3 reads CASIIVAFF. DNA for the CDR3: TGTGCCAGCATCATAGTGGCTTTCTTT.

The J gene is TRBJ2-1, the V gene TRBV18; the D call may be TRBD1 or TRBD2 (5 bases each). The CDR3 is made up of 15 amino acids. Germline V gene sequence: CDR1 KGHSH, CDR2 LQKENI. V shed 2 bases and J shed 0 bases, with 8 bases lying between them. The CDR3 loop is CASSPEGRSYNEQFF. The CDR3, as DNA: TGTGCCAGCTCACCAGAGGGGCGCTCCTACAATGAGCAGTTCTTC.

This clonotype has only a few counts. This chain joins TRBV28 and TRBJ2-5; D may be TRBD1 (5 bases). The CDR3 has 14 amino acids. Trimming cost V 2 bases and J 3 bases, with 10 bases left between them. Germline V CDR1 and CDR2: MDHEN, SYDVKM. The CDR3 here is CASSLRAREETQYF. The CDR3 bases are TGTGCCAGCAGTTTAAGGGCCAGGGAAGAGACCCAGTACTTC.

The chain is built from TRBV20-1 and TRBJ2-5; the D is unclear. Germline-derived CDR1 and CDR2 are DFQATT and SNEGSKA (reference sequence). This CDR3 contains 13 residues. Deletions cut 3 bases from V and 5 bases from J, with 13 bases between. CDR3 DNA sequence: TGCAGTGCTAGTGACCCCCTCGGGGAGACCCAGTACTTC. Amino acid sequence: CSASDPLGETQYF.

The chain carries TRBV28 and TRBJ2-7, with D unresolved. CDR3 length equals 14 residues. V was cut by 2 bases and J by 4 bases, with 12 bases left in between. CDR1 and CDR2 from the germline V gene are MDHEN and SYDVKM. The CDR3, as DNA: TGTGCCAGCAGTTTAGGGCAGAAGGATTACGAGCAGTACGTC. Residues: CASSLGQKDYEQYV.

The V call is TRBV7-9, the J call TRBJ1-5; D uncertain. Trimming cost V 5 bases and J 9 bases, with 11 bases left between them. This CDR3 has 12 amino acids. The germline CDR1 and CDR2 sequences are SEHNR and FQNEAQ (reference sequence). The CDR3 sequence is CASSVGGGPQHF. In nucleotides, the CDR3 is TGTGCCAGCAGCGTAGGTGGTGGGCCCCAGCATTTT.

A note on this clonotype: One junction end does not reproduce the germline sequence, and a read error may be involved. The chain has TRBV7-6 and TRBJ2-1; weak D call: TRBD2 (7 bases). The CDR3 extends over 16 amino acids. Germline V gene sequence: CDR1 SGHVS, CDR2 FNYEAQ. CDR3 in DNA: TGTGCTAGCAGCTTAGGCTCAGAGGGGGGGATGAATGAGCAGTTCTTC. Encoded protein: CASSLGSEGGMNEQFF. The full variable domain, completed using reference TRBV7-6 and TRBJ2-1, is GAGVSQSPRYKVTKRGQDVALRCDPISGHVSLYWYRQALGQGPEFLTYFNYEAQQDKSGLPNDRFSAERPEGSISTLTIQRTEQRDSAMYRCASSLGSEGGMNEQFFGPGTRLTVL.

CDR3 residues: CASSSFNRGSGNTIYF. DNA of the CDR3: TGTGCCAGCAGTTCATTCAACAGGGGTTCCGGAAACACCATATATTTT. This rearrangement joins TRBV28 to TRBJ1-3, with 7 bases lining up with TRBD1. In germline, CDR1 is MDHEN, CDR2 SYDVKM. Trimming removed 4 bases from V and 4 bases from J; junction bases left unmatched: 10. The CDR3 sequence is 16 residues long. Full variable domain (missing parts from reference TRBV28 and TRBJ1-3): DVKVTQSSRYLVKRTGEKVFLECVQDMDHENMFWYRQDPGLGLRLIYFSYDVKMKEKGDIPEGYSVSREKKERFSLILESASTNQTSMYLCASSSFNRGSGNTIYFGEGSWLTVV.

This sequence joins TRBV20-1 and TRBJ1-4; 10 nucleotides line up with TRBD1. V lost 4 bases, J lost 0 bases, and 11 bases stayed unmatched. Germline CDR1 is DFQATT and CDR2 is SNEGSKA (reference sequence). The CDR3 is made up of 18 amino acids. DNA for the CDR3: TGCAGTGCTATGGGACGAGGGACAGGGGCGGCAACTAATGAAAAACTGTTTTTT. Amino acid sequence: CSAMGRGTGAATNEKLFF.

This chain connects TRBV4-1 to TRBJ1-1, with D possibly being TRBD1 (5 bases). The CDR3 length is 16 residues. The germline CDR1 and CDR2 sequences are MGHRA and YSYEKL. The V end lost 1 base, the J end lost 0 bases, and 12 bases lay between the germline ends. DNA of the CDR3: TGCGCCAGCAGCCAAGTTGGGGGGGGTATGAACACTGAAGCTTTCTTT. Its protein product is CASSQVGGGMNTEAFF.

This clonotype was detected a few times. The V call is TRBV28, the J call TRBJ1-5, with D unresolved. Germline CDR1 and CDR2: MDHEN and SYDVKM. Deletions cut 2 bases from V and 0 bases from J, with 11 bases between. The CDR3 spans 16 residues. For the CDR3, the DNA is TGTGCCAGCAGTTTACAGCAAAAAGATAGCAATCAGCCCCAGCATTTT. Translated, it gives CASSLQQKDSNQPQHF.

The chain recombines TRBV28 with TRBJ1-4; D may be TRBD1 (6 bases). This CDR3 comprises 16 residues. Trimming stripped 3 bases from V and 0 bases from J, with 11 bases between. In germline, CDR1 is MDHEN, CDR2 SYDVKM. The CDR3 region has the DNA TGTGCCAGCAGTTTTCCAGGGGCTACAACTAATGAAAAACTGTTTTTT. It codes for CASSFPGATTNEKLFF.

This chain uses TRBV4-1 with TRBJ2-7; possibly TRBD2 for D (5 bases). The germline V gene has CDR1 MGHRA and CDR2 YSYEKL. This CDR3 spans 15 amino acids. Trimming removed 6 bases at V and 6 bases at J, with 21 bases between. The CDR3 spells CASSPRDEGISEQYF. The CDR3 nucleotides are TGCGCCAGCAGTCCAAGGGATGAGGGTATTAGCGAGCAGTACTTC.